These 6 T cell receptor beta chains came from one sample sequenced in a study of blood T cell repertoires in COVID-19. The method was immunoSEQ multiplex PCR; TCRdb's version includes in-frame clones alone and lacks a portion of them. The data hold 250,000 to 350,000 clones, with roughly 84% observed a single time. Sequences were obtained from peripheral blood. These receptors all stem from an older person with COVID-19, enrolled during active disease.

The chain has TRBV5-8 and TRBJ1-1; D is unresolved. V was cut by 3 bases and J by 1 base, with 7 bases left in between. Per the germline V gene, CDR1 is SGHTS and CDR2 is YDEGEE. This CDR3 has 13 residues. The CDR3 nucleotides are TGTGCCAGCAGCTGGAGTTCGAACACTGAAGCTTTCTTT. Amino acid sequence: CASSWSSNTEAFF.

This clone was recorded a few times. The J gene is TRBJ1-6, the V gene TRBV6-6; 8 nucleotides match TRBD1. The V and J ends lost 7 bases and 6 bases, in that order; junction bases with no gene match: 5. This CDR3 is 14 amino acids long. Germline V gives CDR1 MNHNY, CDR2 SVGAGI (reference sequence). Written as DNA, the CDR3 is TGTGCCAGCAAGGGAGGACAGGGTAATTCACCCCTCCACTTT. Its protein product is CASKGGQGNSPLHF.

This chain uses TRBV10-1 with TRBJ1-2; D unresolved. The V gene lost 5 bases and the J gene lost 5 bases, with 9 bases spanning the gap. This CDR3 contains 12 residues. CDR1 and CDR2 from the germline V gene are WNHNN and SYGVQD (reference sequence). In DNA, the CDR3 is TGCGCCAGCAGTCCCGCGGGATATGGCTACACCTTC. It is translated as CASSPAGYGYTF.

This clone was found a few times. The chain couples TRBV7-5 to TRBJ2-1; TRBD1 is the table's D call and was not checked against the DNA. TRBV7-5 represents a pseudogene. There are 16 residues in the CDR3. The CDR3 coding sequence is TGTGCCAGAAGCTTAGCGGACCAGCAGGGCCACAATGAGCAGTTCTTC. Translation: CARSLADQQGHNEQFF.

The CDR3 protein is CASSQGRTPGELFF. In DNA, the CDR3 is TGTGCCAGCAGCCAGGGCCGCACCCCCGGGGAGCTGTTTTTT. V and J are TRBV3-1 (or the pseudogene TRBV3-2) and TRBJ2-2; D is unclear. CDR3 length: 14 amino acids. CDR1 and CDR2 from the germline V gene are LGHDT and YNNKEL (reference sequence). V lost 3 bases and J lost 6, with 11 bases in between.

This rearrangement joins TRBV11-2 to TRBJ2-7; D possibly corresponds to TRBD2 (6 bases). Trimming removed 4 bases at V and 6 bases at J, with 16 bases between. This CDR3 is 14 amino acids long. Germline V gene sequence: CDR1 SGHAT, CDR2 FQNNGV. This chain's CDR3 is CASSSSGVISEQYF. The CDR3 DNA reads TGTGCCAGCAGCTCCTCGGGAGTAATCAGCGAGCAGTACTTC.